This section outlines one T cell receptor beta chain sequence together with its context. These data come from a study of blood T cell repertoires in COVID-19. Study background: Samples representing acute and convalescent COVID-19 were sourced from the United States, Italy and Spain. PBMCs, B-cell-depleted T cells, or T cells were the source of the cDNA or gDNA that made up the material.

Original methodology: Researchers report that nucleated cell counts were estimated from reference gene primer amplification. Sequencing was performed with immunoSEQ multiplex PCR; in TCRdb, only in-frame clones are kept and a portion is missing. V and J calls and clone size are those listed in that table; D and trimming were worked out from the DNA. The sample carries 68,000 or so clones, over 60% recorded once. This receptor was identified in a human donor in a cohort sampled during active COVID-19. Sequenced material: peripheral blood.

The CDR3 DNA is TGTGCCAGCAGCCAAGGACGACCCTCAAGTGGAAGGGGAGCTTTCTTT. It yields the protein CASSQGRPSSGRGAFF. The chain links TRBV3-1 (or the pseudogene TRBV3-2) to TRBJ1-1; D is perhaps TRBD1 (5 bases). Per the germline V gene, CDR1 is LGHDT and CDR2 is YNNKEL (reference sequence). With 1 base removed from V and 10 bases from J, the gap between germline ends came to 22 bases. The CDR3 extends over 16 amino acids.